Sequencing of this T cell receptor (beta chain) was carried out in a study of a mutant IDH1 vaccine in newly diagnosed glioma. About the study: In weeks 1, 3, 5, 7, 11, 15, 19 and 23, patients were immunized, eight times in all. First vaccine doses came 4-6 weeks after radiotherapy alone, or with temozolomide cycles. Previous care, which was radiotherapy, temozolomide, or both, most often involved both. Study-wide results and caveats: No link was apparently found between pseudoprogression and changes in top peripheral T cell clonotypes.

In the case of this clone: Its matching antigen is unknown.

Method: immunoSEQ multiplex PCR; TCRdb's copy keeps in-frame clones and lacks some. The sample yields around 31,000 clones, 60% to 80% seen once. V dropped 2 bases and J dropped 8; count of bases not matched to a gene: 8. CDR1 and CDR2 (germline): MRHNA, SNTAGT. CDR3 length equals 16 residues. Sample time point: week 11, during vaccination. One vaccine dose held 300 ug of mutant IDH1 20-mer peptide and came with topical imiquimod. The receptor comes from a man aged 25-45 years with glioma. Sequenced material: PBMCs, taken from a glioma patient whose treatment included an IDH1 peptide vaccine. The chain is built from TRBV6-4 and TRBJ2-1, with 11 positions matching TRBD2. The CDR3 protein is CASSDRTSGSGDEQFF. Here the CDR3 DNA reads TGTGCCAGCAGTGACCGGACTAGCGGGTCAGGCGATGAGCAGTTCTTC.